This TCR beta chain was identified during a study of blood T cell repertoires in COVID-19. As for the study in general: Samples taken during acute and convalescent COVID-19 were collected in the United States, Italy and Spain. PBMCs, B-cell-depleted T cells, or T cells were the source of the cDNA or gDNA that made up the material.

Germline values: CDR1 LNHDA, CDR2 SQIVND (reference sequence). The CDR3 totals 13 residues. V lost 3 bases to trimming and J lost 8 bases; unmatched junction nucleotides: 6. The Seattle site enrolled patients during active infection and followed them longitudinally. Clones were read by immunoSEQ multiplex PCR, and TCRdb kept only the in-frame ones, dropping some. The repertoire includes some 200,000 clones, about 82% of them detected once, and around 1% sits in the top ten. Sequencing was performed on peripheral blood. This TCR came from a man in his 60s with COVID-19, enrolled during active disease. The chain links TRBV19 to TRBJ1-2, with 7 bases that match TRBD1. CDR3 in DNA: TGTGCCAGTAGTATCGGTCAGGGGGACGGCTACACCTTC. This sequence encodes CASSIGQGDGYTF.